The 15 T cell receptor beta chains in this list originate from one sample, sequenced in a study of shared clonotypes between healthy human individuals. TCRdb's copy holds only in-frame clones and misses some; the assay was immunoSEQ multiplex PCR. The sample comprises about 2.1 million clones, roughly 91% of which are singletons, and approximately 1.7% rests with the top ten. Cells designated naive CD8 were CD45RO-negative and were positively selected for CCR7, with terminally differentiated effector memory CD45RA+ cells excluded. Sequences were obtained from naive CD8+ T cells from PBMCs. The receptors originated from a man between 18 and 29 years old in good health. Some clones in this sample may be carry-over from other donors' samples.

This clone was recorded only once. This rearrangement joins TRBV5-6 to TRBJ1-1; possibly TRBD1 for D (5 bases). With 4 bases removed from V and 6 bases from J, the gap between germline ends came to 10 bases. The V gene's germline CDR1 is SGHDT and CDR2 YYEEEE. This CDR3 comprises 12 residues. CDR3: CASSPGLAEAFF. Here the CDR3 DNA reads TGTGCCAGCAGCCCAGGGTTGGCTGAAGCTTTCTTT.

The V gene is TRBV27, the J gene TRBJ1-5, with D possibly being TRBD1 (6 bases). This CDR3 comprises 16 residues. Trimming pared 3 bases from V and 3 bases from J, leaving 15 bases between. Germline loops: CDR1 MNHEY, CDR2 SMNVEV (reference sequence). DNA for the CDR3: TGTGCCAGCAGTTTGGCCGGACAGCTTTTCAATCAGCCCCAGCATTTT. It encodes CASSLAGQLFNQPQHF.

The chain combines TRBV6-4 with TRBJ1-5, with D perhaps matching TRBD1 (6 bases). V lost 2 bases and J lost 9, with 14 bases in between. Germline CDR1 is MRHNA and CDR2 is SNTAGT. CDR3 size: 14 residues. CDR3 loop: CASSDGGSRGPQHF. Written as DNA, the CDR3 is TGTGCCAGCAGTGACGGGGGCTCAAGGGGGCCCCAGCATTTT.

The rearrangement links TRBV7-6 to TRBJ2-7, with D hard to call. The V end lost 1 base, the J end lost 4 bases, and 14 bases lay between the germline ends. Germline CDR1 SGHVS, CDR2 FNYEAQ. The CDR3 runs 15 residues. The CDR3 protein is CASSLGQAFGYEQYF. The DNA of the CDR3 is TGTGCCAGCAGCTTAGGGCAGGCCTTTGGGTACGAGCAGTACTTC.

As to this clone: The sample carries other DNA sequences with the same CDR3. The chain joins TRBV7-9 to TRBJ2-2, with 7 positions matching TRBD1. The germline CDR1 and CDR2 sequences are SEHNR and FQNEAQ (reference sequence). This CDR3 region has 16 residues. V lost 5 bases to trimming and J lost 0 bases; unmatched junction nucleotides: 6. CDR3 bases: TGTGCCAGCAGCCCCCTCGGGACAGCGAACACCGGGGAGCTGTTTTTT. Translating gives CASSPLGTANTGELFF.

The chain joins TRBV28 to TRBJ1-1, with 9 bases that match TRBD1. Germline trimming cut 5 bases from V and 7 bases from J; bases unmatched to any gene: 5. The V gene's germline CDR1 is MDHEN and CDR2 SYDVKM. This CDR3 comprises 13 residues. In DNA form, the CDR3 reads TGTGCCAGCAGTGGGACAGGGCGGTATGAAGCTTTCTTT. It specifies CASSGTGRYEAFF.

J is TRBJ2-7 and V is TRBV5-4; possibly TRBD1 for D (8 bases). The CDR3 runs to 15 residues. V was cut by 5 bases and J by 1 base, with 16 bases left in between. Germline assignment: CDR1 SGHNT and CDR2 YYREEE (reference sequence). The CDR3 DNA is TGTGCCAGCAGTTACGGACAGGGACTATCCTACGAGCAGTACTTC. It is translated as CASSYGQGLSYEQYF.

Note on this clone: The sample carries other DNA sequences with the same CDR3. The CDR3 bases are TGTGCCAGTAGTATGGGGCCCACTGAAGCTTTCTTT. It yields the protein CASSMGPTEAFF. V usage is TRBV19 and J usage is TRBJ1-1, with D maybe TRBD1 (5 bases). V lost 3 bases and J lost 4, with 6 bases in between. The CDR3 has 12 residues. Germline lookup yields CDR1 LNHDA and CDR2 SQIVND (reference sequence).

This CDR3 reads CASSPQVSVSYEQYF. The CDR3 DNA is TGTGCCAGCAGCCCCCAGGTAAGCGTCTCCTACGAGCAGTACTTC. The chain couples TRBV5-5 to TRBJ2-7; no firm D call. Germline lookup yields CDR1 SGHKS and CDR2 YYEKEE (reference sequence). The CDR3 extends over 15 amino acids. V gave up 4 bases and J gave up 0 bases, with 14 bases separating them.

V gene TRBV4-1 combines with J gene TRBJ2-1; D call uncertain. V lost 0 bases and J 1 base, leaving 13 bases between the germline ends. This CDR3 comprises 17 residues. CDR1 MGHRA and CDR2 YSYEKL come from the germline V gene. CDR3 bases: TGCGCCAGCAGCCAAGAGCCTGGCAGGAAGTCCTACAATGAGCAGTTCTTC. As protein: CASSQEPGRKSYNEQFF.

CDR3 loop: CASSLMSAVAYEQYF. The CDR3 DNA reads TGTGCCAGCAGTTTAATGTCAGCGGTAGCCTACGAGCAGTACTTC. The genes are TRBV28 and TRBJ2-7, with D possibly matching TRBD2 (5 bases). Germline V gene lookup returns CDR1 MDHEN and CDR2 SYDVKM. This CDR3 spans 15 amino acids. V lost 2 bases and J lost 2, with 13 bases in between. Variable domain in full (rest from reference TRBV28 and TRBJ2-7): DVKVTQSSRYLVKRTGEKVFLECVQDMDHENMFWYRQDPGLGLRLIYFSYDVKMKEKGDIPEGYSVSREKKERFSLILESASTNQTSMYLCASSLMSAVAYEQYFGPGTRLTVT.

As DNA, the CDR3 is TGTGCCAGCAGTTTGGGACGAGAAAAGCATGAGCAGTTCTTC. Translated, it gives CASSLGREKHEQFF. V and J are TRBV27 and TRBJ2-1; D assignment may be TRBD1 or TRBD2 (5 bases each). The germline CDR1 and CDR2 sequences are MNHEY and SMNVEV (reference sequence). The CDR3 is 14 residues long. Trimming removed 3 bases at V and 8 bases at J, with 14 bases between.

This chain connects TRBV7-9 to TRBJ2-3; 8 bases line up with TRBD2. Germline V gives CDR1 SEHNR, CDR2 FQNEAQ (reference sequence). The CDR3 is made up of 17 amino acids. Trimming took 5 bases from V and 3 from J; bases not matched to a gene: 13. CDR3 region: CASSVPTSDPLTDTQYF. CDR3 sequence (DNA): TGTGCCAGCAGCGTACCGACTAGCGACCCTTTGACAGATACGCAGTATTTT. Together with reference TRBV7-9 and TRBJ2-3, the CDR3 gives the full variable domain: DTGVSQNPRHKITKRGQNVTFRCDPISEHNRLYWYRQTLGQGPEFLTYFQNEAQLEKSRLLSDRFSAERPKGSFSTLEIQRTEQGDSAMYLCASSVPTSDPLTDTQYFGPGTRLTVL.

V is TRBV28 and J is TRBJ1-1; possible D gene TRBD1, 5 bases. There are 12 residues in the CDR3. CDR1 and CDR2 from the germline V gene are MDHEN and SYDVKM. Between the trimmed V and J ends, which lost 5 bases and 7 bases, there was a span of 11 bases. CDR3 nucleotide sequence: TGTGCCAGCAGTCTCTGGGGCGTTGAAGCTTTCTTT. Encoded protein: CASSLWGVEAFF.

The rearrangement joins TRBV7-9 to TRBJ2-1, with 7 bases that match TRBD2. CDR1 and CDR2 from the germline V gene are SEHNR and FQNEAQ (reference sequence). CDR3 length equals 16 residues. V lost 5 bases to trimming and J lost 4 bases; unmatched junction nucleotides: 11. The CDR3 DNA reads as TGTGCCAGCAGCCCAAATAGCGGGCAAACGTACAATGAGCAGTTCTTC. Amino acids: CASSPNSGQTYNEQFF.